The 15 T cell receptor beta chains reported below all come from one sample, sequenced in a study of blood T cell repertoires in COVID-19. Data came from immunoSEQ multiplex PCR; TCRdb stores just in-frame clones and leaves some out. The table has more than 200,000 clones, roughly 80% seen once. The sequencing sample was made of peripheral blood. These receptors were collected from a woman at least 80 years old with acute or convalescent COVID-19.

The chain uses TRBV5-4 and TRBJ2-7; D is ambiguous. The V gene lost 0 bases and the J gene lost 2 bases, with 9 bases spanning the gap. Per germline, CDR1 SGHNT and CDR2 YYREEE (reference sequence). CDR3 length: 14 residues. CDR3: CASSLAVAPYEQYF. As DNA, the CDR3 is TGTGCCAGCAGCTTGGCTGTGGCACCCTACGAGCAGTACTTC.

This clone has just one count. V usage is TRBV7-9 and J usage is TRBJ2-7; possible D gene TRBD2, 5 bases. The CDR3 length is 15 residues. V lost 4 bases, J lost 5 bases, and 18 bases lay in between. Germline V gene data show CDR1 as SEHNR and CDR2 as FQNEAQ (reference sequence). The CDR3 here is CASSSSGKGWDEQYF. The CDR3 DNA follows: TGTGCCAGCAGCTCATCGGGAAAAGGTTGGGACGAGCAGTACTTC.

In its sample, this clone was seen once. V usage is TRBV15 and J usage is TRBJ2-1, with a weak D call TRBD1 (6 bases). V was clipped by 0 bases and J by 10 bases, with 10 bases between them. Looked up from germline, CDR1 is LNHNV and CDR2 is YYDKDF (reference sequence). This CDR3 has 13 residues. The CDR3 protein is CATSRDQDREQFF. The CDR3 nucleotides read TGTGCCACCAGCAGAGATCAGGACAGAGAGCAGTTCTTC.

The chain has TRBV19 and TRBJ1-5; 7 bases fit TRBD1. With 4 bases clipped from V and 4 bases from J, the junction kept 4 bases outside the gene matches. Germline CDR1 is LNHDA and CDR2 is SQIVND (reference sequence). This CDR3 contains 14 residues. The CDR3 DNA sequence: TGTGCCAGTAGTACGCGACAGGGTAATCAGCCCCAGCATTTT. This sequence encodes CASSTRQGNQPQHF. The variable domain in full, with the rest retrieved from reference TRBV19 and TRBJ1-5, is DGGITQSPKYLFRKEGQNVTLSCEQNLNHDAMYWYRQDPGQGLRLIYYSQIVNDFQKGDIAEGYSVSREKKESFPLTVTSAQKNPTAFYLCASSTRQGNQPQHFGDGTRLSIL.

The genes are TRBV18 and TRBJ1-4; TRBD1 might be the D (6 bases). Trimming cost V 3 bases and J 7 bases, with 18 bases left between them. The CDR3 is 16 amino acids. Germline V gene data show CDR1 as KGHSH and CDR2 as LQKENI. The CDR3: CASSPSYGDTGEKLFF. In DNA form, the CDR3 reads TGTGCCAGCTCACCCTCTTATGGGGACACGGGTGAAAAACTGTTTTTT.

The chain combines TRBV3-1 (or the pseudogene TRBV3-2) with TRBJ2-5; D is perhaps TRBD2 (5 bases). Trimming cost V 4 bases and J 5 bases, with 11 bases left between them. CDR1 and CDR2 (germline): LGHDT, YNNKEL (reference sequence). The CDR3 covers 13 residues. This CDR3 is CASSPMSGETQYF. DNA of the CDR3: TGTGCCAGCAGCCCGATGTCGGGGGAGACCCAGTACTTC.

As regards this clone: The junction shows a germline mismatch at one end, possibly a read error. CDR3 sequence (DNA): TGCGCCAGCAGCTTACAGGGGAACTCCGATAATTCACCCCTCCACTTT. This translates into CASSLQGNSDNSPLHF. This chain connects TRBV5-1 to TRBJ1-6; 7 bases map to TRBD1. CDR1 is SGHRS, CDR2 YFSETQ, per germline. The CDR3 covers 16 residues.

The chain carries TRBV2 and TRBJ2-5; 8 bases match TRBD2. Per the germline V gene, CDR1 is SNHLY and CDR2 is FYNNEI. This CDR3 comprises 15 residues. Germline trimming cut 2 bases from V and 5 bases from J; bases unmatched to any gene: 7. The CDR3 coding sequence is TGTGCCAGCAGTGAACGGGAGGGTACCTTGGAGACCCAGTACTTC. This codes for CASSEREGTLETQYF.

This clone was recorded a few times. CDR3 coding DNA: TGTGCCAGCAGCGAGGAAGCCGGGGGGGCCTGGGAGACCCAGTACTTC. Translating it yields CASSEEAGGAWETQYF. The rearrangement uses TRBV9 and TRBJ2-5; 8 nucleotides match TRBD2. J lost 5 bases, V lost 3 bases, and 12 bases had no gene match. The CDR3 has 16 residues. The V gene's germline CDR1 is SGDLS and CDR2 YYNGEE.

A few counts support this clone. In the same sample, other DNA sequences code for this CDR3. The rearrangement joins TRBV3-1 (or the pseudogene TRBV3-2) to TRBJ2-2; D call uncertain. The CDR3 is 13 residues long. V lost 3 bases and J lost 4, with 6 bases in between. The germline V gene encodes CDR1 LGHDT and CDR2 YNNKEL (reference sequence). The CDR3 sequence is CASSQVSTGELFF. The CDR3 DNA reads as TGTGCCAGCAGCCAGGTCAGCACCGGGGAGCTGTTTTTT.

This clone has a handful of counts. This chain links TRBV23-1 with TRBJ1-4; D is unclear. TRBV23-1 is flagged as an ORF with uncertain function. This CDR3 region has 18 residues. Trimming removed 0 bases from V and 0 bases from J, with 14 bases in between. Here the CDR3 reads CASSQSGRANATNEKLFF. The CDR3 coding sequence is TGCGCCAGCAGTCAATCTGGGCGGGCAAATGCAACTAATGAAAAACTGTTTTTT.

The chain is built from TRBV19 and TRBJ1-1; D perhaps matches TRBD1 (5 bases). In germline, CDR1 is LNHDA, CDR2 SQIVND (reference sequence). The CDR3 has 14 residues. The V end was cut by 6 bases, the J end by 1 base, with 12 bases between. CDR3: CASRSSGKNTEAFF. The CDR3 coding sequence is TGTGCCAGTAGATCATCAGGGAAGAACACTGAAGCTTTCTTT.

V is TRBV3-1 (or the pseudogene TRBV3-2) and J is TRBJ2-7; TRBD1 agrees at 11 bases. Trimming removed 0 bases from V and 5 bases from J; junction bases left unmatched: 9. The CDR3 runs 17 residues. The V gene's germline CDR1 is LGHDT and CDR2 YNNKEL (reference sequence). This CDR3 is CASSQDYTGQGVHEQYF. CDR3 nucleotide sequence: TGTGCCAGCAGCCAAGATTACACGGGACAGGGGGTACACGAGCAGTACTTC.

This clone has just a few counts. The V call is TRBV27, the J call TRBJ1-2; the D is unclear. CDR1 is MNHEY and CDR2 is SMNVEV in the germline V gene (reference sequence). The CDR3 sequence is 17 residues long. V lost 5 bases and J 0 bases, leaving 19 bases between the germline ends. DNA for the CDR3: TGTGCCAGCAGTCCCCCGTCTCTAGCGGGGACTAACTATGGCTACACCTTC. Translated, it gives CASSPPSLAGTNYGYTF.

As DNA, the CDR3 is TGTGCCAGCAGCCTGACATTTACTGAAGCTTTCTTT. It is translated as CASSLTFTEAFF. The V gene is TRBV7-9, the J gene TRBJ1-1; no reliable D call. The V end lost 5 bases, the J end lost 5 bases, and 9 bases lay between the germline ends. Germline V CDR1 and CDR2: SEHNR, FQNEAQ (reference sequence). CDR3 size: 12 residues. Using reference TRBV7-9 and TRBJ1-1 for the parts outside the CDR3, the full variable domain is DTGVSQNPRHKITKRGQNVTFRCDPISEHNRLYWYRQTLGQGPEFLTYFQNEAQLEKSRLLSDRFSAERPKGSFSTLEIQRTEQGDSAMYLCASSLTFTEAFFGQGTRLTVV.